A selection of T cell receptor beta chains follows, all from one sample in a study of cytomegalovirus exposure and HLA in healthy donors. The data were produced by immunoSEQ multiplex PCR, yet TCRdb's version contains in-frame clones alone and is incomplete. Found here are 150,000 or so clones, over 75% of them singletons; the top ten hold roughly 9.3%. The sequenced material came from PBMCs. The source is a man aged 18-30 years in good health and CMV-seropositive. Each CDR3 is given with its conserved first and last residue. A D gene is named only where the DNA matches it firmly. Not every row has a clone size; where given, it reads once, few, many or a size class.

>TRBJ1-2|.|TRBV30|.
CAWSVGGRIHGYTF
TGTGCCTGGAGTGTAGGAGGGAGAATACATGGCTACACCTTC
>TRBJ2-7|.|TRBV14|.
CASSQIDRVYEQYF
TGTGCCAGCAGCCAAATAGACCGGGTCTACGAGCAGTACTTC
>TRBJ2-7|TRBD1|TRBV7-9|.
CASSLGRTGWHEQYF
TGTGCCAGCAGCTTAGGTAGGACAGGGTGGCACGAGCAGTACTTC
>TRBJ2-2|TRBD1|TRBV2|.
CASSPGQGTGELFF
TGTGCCAGCAGCCCGGGACAGGGAACCGGGGAGCTGTTTTTT
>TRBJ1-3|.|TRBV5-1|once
CASSLDTTGNTIYF
TGCGCCAGCAGCTTGGACACTACTGGAAACACCATATATTTT
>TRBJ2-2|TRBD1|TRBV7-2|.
CASSRGGRDTGELFF
TGTGCCAGCAGCAGAGGGGGCAGGGATACCGGGGAGCTGTTTTTT
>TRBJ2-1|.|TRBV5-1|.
CASSLEDSYNEQFF
TGCGCCAGCAGCTTGGAGGACTCTTACAATGAGCAGTTCTTC
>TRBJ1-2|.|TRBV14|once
CASSPGEGRYGYTF
TGTGCCAGCAGCCCCGGGGAGGGGCGCTATGGCTACACCTTC
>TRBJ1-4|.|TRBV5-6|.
CASSLIRATNEKLFF
TGTGCCAGCAGCTTGATTCGAGCAACTAATGAAAAACTGTTTTTT
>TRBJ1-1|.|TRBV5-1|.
CASTRTLSNTEAFF
TGCGCCAGCACCCGGACTCTTTCGAACACTGAAGCTTTCTTT
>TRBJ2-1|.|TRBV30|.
CAWSGAGIPSYNEQFF
TGTGCCTGGAGTGGGGCGGGGATCCCCTCCTACAATGAGCAGTTCTTC
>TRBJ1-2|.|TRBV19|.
CASSERVARGYTF
TGTGCCAGTAGTGAGAGGGTGGCGCGAGGCTACACCTTC
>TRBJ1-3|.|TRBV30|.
CAWSRRVSNAGTIYF
TGTGCCTGGAGCCGCCGGGTCTCGAATGCGGGCACCATATATTTT
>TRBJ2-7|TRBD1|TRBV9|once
CASSGGQGDYEQYF
TGTGCCAGCAGCGGGGGACAGGGGGACTACGAGCAGTACTTC
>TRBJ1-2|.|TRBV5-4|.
CASPEGGYTF
TGTGCCAGCCCTGAGGGAGGCTACACCTTC